This TCR beta chain appears in the sequencing data of a study of HIV-infected children after antiretroviral therapy interruption. Study-wide background: Continuous-treatment children had median age 8 years, interruption approximately 9.7 years. In continuous treatment, analyzed samples were from weeks 0, 48 and 150.

Treatment meaning: PENTA 11 planned treatment interruption arm or continuous ART arm. Naive CD4+ CD45RA+ CD45RO- T cells were FACS-sorted from thawed PBMCs. Unique molecular identifiers were included in an RNA-based 3' RACE TCR library. TCRdb reanalysed the 3' RACE reads using MiXCR and keeps one entry per CDR3 protein. The sample comprises tens of thousands of distinct CDR3 sequences, just over 6.5% of which are singletons, and more than 0.95% rests with the top ten. The J segment lost 12 bases and the V segment lost 6 bases, leaving 14 bases of the junction unmatched. Germline assignment: CDR1 KGHDR and CDR2 SFDVKD. CDR3 length: 16 residues.

The specimen was CD45RA+ CD4+ T cells from PBMCs, pooled from several time points, collected from a donor given antiretroviral therapy, either interrupted or continuous. Subset of the sample: naive CD4+ CD45RA+ CD45RO- T cells. The receptor was derived from a pool of human donors with HIV. The rearrangement uses TRBV24-1 and TRBJ2-1; 12 bases map to TRBD2. In DNA, the CDR3 is TGTGCCACCAGTACGCGGACTAGCGGGAAACCGGGTCGGCAGTTCTTC. This translates into CATSTRTSGKPGRQFF.